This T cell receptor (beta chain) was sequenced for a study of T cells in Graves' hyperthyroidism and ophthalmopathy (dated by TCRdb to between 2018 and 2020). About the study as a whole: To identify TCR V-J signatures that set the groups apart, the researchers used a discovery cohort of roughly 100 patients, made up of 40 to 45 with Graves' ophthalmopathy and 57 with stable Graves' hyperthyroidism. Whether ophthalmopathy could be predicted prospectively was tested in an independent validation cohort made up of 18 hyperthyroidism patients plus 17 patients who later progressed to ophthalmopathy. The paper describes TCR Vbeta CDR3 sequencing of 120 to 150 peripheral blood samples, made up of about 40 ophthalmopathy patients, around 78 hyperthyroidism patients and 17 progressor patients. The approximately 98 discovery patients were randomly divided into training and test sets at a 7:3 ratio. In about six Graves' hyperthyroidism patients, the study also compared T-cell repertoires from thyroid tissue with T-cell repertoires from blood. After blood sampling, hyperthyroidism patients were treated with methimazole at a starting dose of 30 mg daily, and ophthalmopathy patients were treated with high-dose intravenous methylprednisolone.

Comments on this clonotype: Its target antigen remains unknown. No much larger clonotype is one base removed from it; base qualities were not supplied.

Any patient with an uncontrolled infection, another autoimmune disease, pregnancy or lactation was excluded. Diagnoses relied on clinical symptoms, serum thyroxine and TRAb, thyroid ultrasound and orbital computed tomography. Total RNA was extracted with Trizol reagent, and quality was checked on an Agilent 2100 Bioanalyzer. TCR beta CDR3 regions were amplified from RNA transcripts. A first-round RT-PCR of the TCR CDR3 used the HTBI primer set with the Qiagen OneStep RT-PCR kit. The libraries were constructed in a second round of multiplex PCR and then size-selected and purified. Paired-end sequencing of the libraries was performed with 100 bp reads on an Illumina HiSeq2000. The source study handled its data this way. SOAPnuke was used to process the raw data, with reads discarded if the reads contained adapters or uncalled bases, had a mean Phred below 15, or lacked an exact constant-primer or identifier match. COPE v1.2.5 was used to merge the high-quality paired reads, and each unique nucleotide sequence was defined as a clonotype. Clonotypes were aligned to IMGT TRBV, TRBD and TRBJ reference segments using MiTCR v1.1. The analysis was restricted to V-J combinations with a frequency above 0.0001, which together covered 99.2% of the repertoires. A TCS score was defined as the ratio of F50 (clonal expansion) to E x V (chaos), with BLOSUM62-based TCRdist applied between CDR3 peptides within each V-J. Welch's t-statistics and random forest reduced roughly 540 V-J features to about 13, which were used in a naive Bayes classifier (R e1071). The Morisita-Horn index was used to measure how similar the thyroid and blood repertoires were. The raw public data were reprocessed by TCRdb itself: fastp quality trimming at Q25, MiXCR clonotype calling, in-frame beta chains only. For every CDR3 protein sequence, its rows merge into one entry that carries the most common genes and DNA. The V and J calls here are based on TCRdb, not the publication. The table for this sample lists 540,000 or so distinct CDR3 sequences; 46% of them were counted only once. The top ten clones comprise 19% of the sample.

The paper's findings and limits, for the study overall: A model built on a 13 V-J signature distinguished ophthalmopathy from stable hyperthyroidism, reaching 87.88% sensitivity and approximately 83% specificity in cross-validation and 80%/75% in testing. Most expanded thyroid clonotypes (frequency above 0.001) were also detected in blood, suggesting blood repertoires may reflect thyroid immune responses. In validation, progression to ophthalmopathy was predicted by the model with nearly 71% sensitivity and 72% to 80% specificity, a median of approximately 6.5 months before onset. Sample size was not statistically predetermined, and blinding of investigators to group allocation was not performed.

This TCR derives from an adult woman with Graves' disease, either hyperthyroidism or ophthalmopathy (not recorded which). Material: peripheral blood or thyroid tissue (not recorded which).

Here the CDR3 is given as CASSRTSQSYEQYF. The sequenced DNA is TGTGCCAGCAGCCGGACTAGCCAATCCTACGAGCAGTACTTC. The chain employs TRBV7-8 and TRBJ2-7, with 8 bases matching TRBD2. V loses 5 bases at its end and J loses 1 base; junction bases beyond the gene matches: 4. According to the germline V gene, CDR1 reads SGHVS and CDR2 reads FQNEAQ. The CDR3 holds 14 amino acids from the cysteine to the phenylalanine. Of all the DNA, just the CDR3 is kept, 42 bases in frame from base 1. Here the CDR3 is joined to the reference TRBV7-8 and TRBJ2-7 genes, and the full variable domain is: GAGVSQSPRYKVAKRGQDVALRCDPISGHVSLFWYQQALGQGPEFLTYFQNEAQLDKSGLPSDRFFAERPEGSVSTLKIQRTQQEDSAVYLCASSRTSQSYEQYFGPGTRLTVT.